What follows is one T cell receptor (beta chain) and its context. Antigen specificity is unknown. The data originate from a study of cytomegalovirus exposure and HLA in healthy donors. PCR primers comprised 60 Vbeta and 13 Jbeta primers. Repertoires were generated with immunoSEQ multiplex PCR, while TCRdb's copy carries only in-frame clones and drops some. The data hold 150,000 to 200,000 clones, with about 80% observed a single time. Trimming took 0 bases from V and 4 from J; bases not matched to a gene: 7. CDR3 length equals 16 residues. The germline CDR1 and CDR2 sequences are LGHNA and YNFKEQ. Findings of the study overall: In an earlier analysis, in approximately 570 donors, most V segments appeared productive either ~87% or ~30% of the time.

The origin of this receptor is a man aged 35-49 years in good health and CMV-seropositive. Material: PBMCs. The chain has TRBV4-2 and TRBJ1-2; 8 bases match TRBD1. CDR3 residues: CASSQERRQGFYGYTF. The CDR3 DNA sequence: TGTGCCAGCAGCCAAGAGCGCCGACAGGGGTTCTATGGCTACACCTTC.